What follows are 18 T cell receptor beta chains derived from one specimen sequenced in a study of shared clonotypes between healthy human individuals (dated by TCRdb to between 2020 and 2021). Libraries came from the immunoSEQ multiplex PCR assay. TCRdb holds this immuneACCESS table with in-frame rearrangements only. Some clones are missing; in checked studies, unresolved V genes explain under half, and the rest has no known cause. This sample gives 2 million to 2.5 million clones in total; around 95% of them show up just once. In total, the top ten clones hold around 0.13% of the sample. Source material: naive CD4+ T cells sorted from blood. This specimen's cell subset or site label, per the study, means: CD45RA+ positively selected. The receptors originated from a man aged 18-30 years in good health.

A remark on this clone: The same CDR3 is also encoded by other DNA sequences in this sample. The CDR3, as DNA: TGTGCCTGGAGTGTAAAAGGGAGGACCGGGGAGCTGTTTTTT. The encoded protein is CAWSVKGRTGELFF. The chain uses TRBV30 and TRBJ2-2, with D tentatively TRBD2 (6 bases). Germline CDR1 and CDR2: GTSNPN and SVGIG (reference sequence). This CDR3 has 14 residues. Between the trimmed V and J ends, which lost 0 bases and 5 bases, there was a span of 10 bases.

This clone has a handful of counts. V usage is TRBV6-6 and J usage is TRBJ2-7; D not resolved. The CDR3 has 13 amino acids. Germline V gene sequence: CDR1 MNHNY, CDR2 SVGAGI (reference sequence). Trimming took 2 bases from V and 3 from J, leaving 8 bases between them. In DNA form, the CDR3 reads TGTGCCAGCAGTTACAGCCCTCGCTACGAGCAGTACTTC. This translates into CASSYSPRYEQYF.

As for this clone: The junction differs from germline at one of its ends, possibly a read error. V is TRBV6-5 and J is TRBJ2-2; TRBD2 might be the D (6 bases). The CDR3 has 13 amino acids. Germline V gene data show CDR1 as MNHEY and CDR2 as SVGAGI. The DNA for the CDR3 is TGTGCCAGCACTTACTGGGGGGCCGGGGAGCTGTTTTTT. This encodes CASTYWGAGELFF.

A remark on this clone: Other DNA sequences of this sample code for an identical CDR3. V is TRBV2 and J is TRBJ2-2; D gene unclear. Trimming took 4 bases from V and 0 from J, leaving 6 bases between them. Germline assignment: CDR1 SNHLY and CDR2 FYNNEI. The CDR3 is 14 amino acids. The CDR3 DNA reads as TGTGCCAGCAGTGGGCAGACGAACACCGGGGAGCTGTTTTTT. Its protein is CASSGQTNTGELFF.

The V gene is TRBV11-3, the J gene TRBJ2-1; perhaps TRBD1 as D (5 bases). The CDR3 is 15 residues long. Germline loops: CDR1 SGHNT, CDR2 YENEEA. The V end lost 3 bases, the J end lost 10 bases, and 19 bases lay between the germline ends. CDR3 region: CASSFGRDASEEQFF. As DNA, the CDR3 is TGTGCCAGCAGCTTTGGCAGGGATGCTTCTGAAGAGCAGTTCTTC.

The rearrangement links TRBV5-1 to TRBJ1-6; possible D gene TRBD1, 6 bases. From germline, CDR1 is SGHRS and CDR2 YFSETQ. V lost 0 bases to trimming and J lost 9 bases, with 19 bases between them. The CDR3 has 17 amino acids. CDR3 DNA sequence: TGCGCCAGCAGCTTGGGGTTCAGGGGCTCCACGGGTTCACCCCTCCACTTT. Amino acids: CASSLGFRGSTGSPLHF.

The J gene is TRBJ1-4, the V gene TRBV13; TRBD1 matches at 7 bases. This CDR3 contains 17 residues. With V trimmed by 2 bases and J by 0 bases, 6 bases remained unmatched. CDR1 and CDR2 from the germline V gene are PRHDT and FYEKMQ (reference sequence). Here the CDR3 reads CASSLRRTGATNEKLFF. CDR3 nucleotide sequence: TGTGCCAGCAGCTTAAGAAGAACAGGGGCAACTAATGAAAAACTGTTTTTT.

The rearrangement joins TRBV2 to TRBJ1-3; D is possibly TRBD1 (6 bases). V was cut by 6 bases and J by 0 bases, with 12 bases left in between. The CDR3 has 15 amino acids. Germline loops: CDR1 SNHLY, CDR2 FYNNEI. The CDR3 reads CASRPGTSSGNTIYF. The DNA of the CDR3 is TGTGCCAGCAGGCCCGGGACAAGCTCTGGAAACACCATATATTTT. Drawing the rest from reference TRBV2 and TRBJ1-3, the complete variable domain is EPEVTQTPSHQVTQMGQEVILRCVPISNHLYFYWYRQILGQKVEFLVSFYNNEISEKSEIFDDQFSVERPDGSNFTLKIRSTKLEDSAMYFCASRPGTSSGNTIYFGEGSWLTVV.

The CDR3: CASSLERGNTIYF. CDR3 nucleotides: TGTGCCAGCAGCTTAGAGCGTGGAAACACCATATATTTT. This sequence joins TRBV7-3 and TRBJ1-3; D remains ambiguous. This CDR3 spans 13 amino acids. Germline V CDR1 and CDR2: SGHTA, FQGTGA. V lost 2 bases to trimming and J lost 3 bases, with 5 bases between them. Supplemented by reference TRBV7-3 and TRBJ1-3, the full variable domain reads GAGVSQTPSNKVTEKGKYVELRCDPISGHTALYWYRQSLGQGPEFLIYFQGTGAADDSGLPNDRFFAVRPEGSVSTLKIQRTERGDSAVYLCASSLERGNTIYFGEGSWLTVV.

A word on this clone: Other DNA sequences in this sample translate to the same CDR3. This sequence joins TRBV13 and TRBJ1-1, with D perhaps matching TRBD1 (6 bases). The CDR3 is made up of 13 amino acids. Germline V gene data show CDR1 as PRHDT and CDR2 as FYEKMQ (reference sequence). V was clipped by 2 bases and J by 4 bases, with 8 bases between them. The CDR3 sequence is CASSLRGGTEAFF. DNA for the CDR3: TGTGCCAGCAGCTTAAGAGGGGGCACTGAAGCTTTCTTT.

The V gene is TRBV25-1, the J gene TRBJ2-7, with 11 bases lining up with TRBD2. The V and J ends lost 0 bases and 4 bases, in that order; junction bases with no gene match: 8. Germline V gives CDR1 MGHDK, CDR2 SYGVNS. This CDR3 contains 17 residues. CDR3 sequence: CASSEYRGLAEKYEQYF. DNA of the CDR3: TGTGCCAGCAGTGAATATCGGGGACTAGCGGAGAAATACGAGCAGTACTTC.

This chain connects TRBV19 to TRBJ1-6, with a weak D call TRBD1 (5 bases). Trimming removed 3 bases at V and 8 bases at J, with 17 bases between. CDR1 and CDR2 from the germline V gene are LNHDA and SQIVND (reference sequence). This CDR3 has 16 amino acids. Written as DNA, the CDR3 is TGTGCCAGTAGTATCCGCAGGGAGGGGATGGATTCACCCCTCCACTTT. Translated: CASSIRREGMDSPLHF.

This clone was seen just once. The genes are TRBV5-1 and TRBJ1-2; D possibly corresponds to TRBD1 (6 bases). Trimming took 2 bases from V and 2 from J, leaving 13 bases between them. The CDR3 runs 15 residues. The V gene's germline CDR1 is SGHRS and CDR2 YFSETQ. CDR3 sequence: CASSLSGDGNYGYTF. The CDR3 DNA reads TGCGCCAGCAGCTTATCAGGGGACGGCAACTATGGCTACACCTTC.

V and J are TRBV11-2 and TRBJ1-1; D perhaps matches TRBD1 (5 bases). This CDR3 contains 15 residues. Trimming shortened V by 0 bases and J by 2 bases, and 10 bases separated the two germline ends. The V gene's germline CDR1 is SGHAT and CDR2 FQNNGV. CDR3 bases: TGTGCCAGCAGCTTAGAGGGACTCACCAACACTGAAGCTTTCTTT. Translated, it gives CASSLEGLTNTEAFF.

The rearrangement joins TRBV4-3 to TRBJ2-7; 7 bases match TRBD2. The CDR3 sequence is 15 residues long. Germline V gives CDR1 LGHNA, CDR2 YSLEER. With V trimmed by 1 base and J by 5 bases, 8 bases remained unmatched. In DNA, the CDR3 is TGCGCCAGCAGCCAAGGCGGAAGCGGGACCAACGAGCAGTACTTC. Translated, it gives CASSQGGSGTNEQYF.

This chain joins TRBV7-9 and TRBJ1-1, with D possibly being TRBD1 (6 bases). CDR1 is SEHNR, CDR2 FQNEAQ, per germline (reference sequence). This CDR3 spans 18 amino acids. The germline V and J ends were trimmed by 0 bases and 0 bases, with 17 bases remaining between them. CDR3 nucleotide sequence: TGTGCCAGCAGCTTAGCGTTGGGGGGGCGGACCCTGAACACTGAAGCTTTCTTT. It yields the protein CASSLALGGRTLNTEAFF. Combining the CDR3 with reference TRBV7-9 and TRBJ1-1 gives the whole variable domain DTGVSQNPRHKITKRGQNVTFRCDPISEHNRLYWYRQTLGQGPEFLTYFQNEAQLEKSRLLSDRFSAERPKGSFSTLEIQRTEQGDSAMYLCASSLALGGRTLNTEAFFGQGTRLTVV.

This rearrangement joins TRBV6-1 to TRBJ1-3; tentatively, D is TRBD1 (5 bases). Trimming shortened V by 4 bases and J by 4 bases, and 14 bases separated the two germline ends. The CDR3 totals 15 residues. Germline V lookup: CDR1 MNHNS, CDR2 SASEGT. The chain's CDR3 is CASSAGARKGNTIYF. The CDR3 region has the DNA TGTGCCAGCAGTGCCGGGGCGAGAAAGGGAAACACCATATATTTT.

The chain couples TRBV7-9 to TRBJ1-4; no definite D call. CDR1 is SEHNR, CDR2 FQNEAQ, per germline (reference sequence). The CDR3 covers 12 residues. V lost 5 bases, J lost 8 bases, and 9 bases lay in between. The CDR3: CASSPMGEKLFF. CDR3 nucleotides: TGTGCCAGCAGCCCGATGGGGGAAAAACTGTTTTTT.